This T cell receptor (beta chain) was captured by sequencing in a study of blood T cell repertoires in COVID-19. V gave up 3 bases and J gave up 8 bases, with 10 bases separating them. This CDR3 spans 13 amino acids. CDR1 is MNHEY, CDR2 SMNVEV, per germline (reference sequence). Assay used: immunoSEQ multiplex PCR; TCRdb lists only in-frame clones, some missing. The sample consists of around 300,000 clones, nearly 90% of them appearing once. The chain links TRBV27 to TRBJ1-4; D is possibly TRBD1 (5 bases). The source is a woman aged 25-40 years who had recovered from COVID-19. Sequencing input: PBMCs or T cells enriched from blood (not recorded which). The CDR3 DNA reads TGTGCCAGCAGTTTTTATGGGGGGGAAAAACTGTTTTTT. Protein product: CASSFYGGEKLFF.